The rows below give T cell receptor beta chains drawn from one sample of a study of blood T cell repertoires in COVID-19. The assay was immunoSEQ multiplex PCR, and TCRdb's table has in-frame clones only and misses some. The profile covers about 140,000 clones, with around 80% appearing a single time and around 4.8% taken by the ten largest. The material sequenced was peripheral blood. These TCRs come from an elderly woman with active or convalescent COVID-19. CDR3s include the opening cysteine and the closing phenylalanine or tryptophan.

j_call,v_call,cdr3_aa
TRBJ1-2,TRBV5-4,CASSAGDRGRGYGYTF
TRBJ2-6,TRBV11-2,CASSFKRVVSGANVLTF
TRBJ2-1,TRBV10-1,CASSETDRSSYNEQFF
TRBJ1-5,TRBV30,CAWSSDRQNQPQHF
TRBJ1-6,TRBV30,CAWSLLGQGGSPLHF
TRBJ1-4,TRBV3-1/TRBV3-2,CASSQGTGGQLNEKLFF
TRBJ2-7,TRBV13,CASSLAGYEQYF
TRBJ1-3,TRBV29-1,CSVATSHGNTIYF
TRBJ2-6,TRBV6-5,CASKRGSGANVLTF
TRBJ2-5,TRBV5-6,CASSPVSQETQYF
TRBJ1-1,TRBV11-2,CASSLLQGMNTEAFF
TRBJ2-7,TRBV5-5,CASSSMPAYEQYF
TRBJ1-2,TRBV30,CAWSPGTDYGYTF
TRBJ2-2,TRBV5-4,CASSSWTGRGELFF
TRBJ1-4,TRBV4-1,CASSQEEEDSKKLFF
TRBJ2-3,TRBV19,CASSETSGGTDTQYF
TRBJ2-1,TRBV19,CASSIESSSYNEQFF
TRBJ2-2,TRBV6-5,CASSYSPVNTGELFF
TRBJ2-4,TRBV28,CASSPDNKNIQYF
TRBJ2-2,TRBV11-2,CASRVSGGTGELFF
TRBJ1-2,TRBV29-1,CSARAVQGEGYTF
TRBJ2-7,TRBV7-2,CASSQGQAQSSYEQYF
TRBJ2-3,TRBV5-1,CASSTRGATDTQYF
TRBJ1-2,TRBV6-5,CASTKGQGAVGYTF
TRBJ2-1,TRBV6-2/TRBV6-3,CASSYRTGEQFF
TRBJ1-5,TRBV19,CASQHRGNQPQHF
TRBJ2-2,TRBV30,CAWSVNLATGELFF
TRBJ2-7,TRBV6-1,CASRQAAYEQYF
TRBJ1-5,TRBV13,CASSLYDQPQHF
TRBJ1-5,TRBV19,CASRTSGGGNQPQHF
TRBJ2-3,TRBV19,CASSTGGQNTQYF
TRBJ2-7,TRBV2,CARSPGQGGEQYF
TRBJ1-1,TRBV3-1/TRBV3-2,CASSQGGNTEAFF